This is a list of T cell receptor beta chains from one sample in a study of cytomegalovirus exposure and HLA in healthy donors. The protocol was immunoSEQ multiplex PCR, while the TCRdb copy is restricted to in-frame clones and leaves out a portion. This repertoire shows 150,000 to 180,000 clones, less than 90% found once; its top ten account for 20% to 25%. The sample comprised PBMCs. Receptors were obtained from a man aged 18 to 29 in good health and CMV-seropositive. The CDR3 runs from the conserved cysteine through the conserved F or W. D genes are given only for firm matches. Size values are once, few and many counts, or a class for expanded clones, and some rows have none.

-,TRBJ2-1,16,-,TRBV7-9,CASSLSGASSYNEQFF,TGTGCCAGCAGCTTATCTGGGGCAAGCTCCTACAATGAGCAGTTCTTC
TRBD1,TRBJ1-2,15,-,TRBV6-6,CASRTGTGDFYGYTF,TGTGCCAGCAGGACCGGGACAGGGGATTTCTATGGCTACACCTTC
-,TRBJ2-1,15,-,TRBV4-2,CASTPSVSSYNEQFF,TGTGCCAGCACCCCGTCGGTGAGCTCCTACAATGAGCAGTTCTTC
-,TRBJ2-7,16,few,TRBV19,CASSLGLASVPYEQYF,TGTGCCAGTAGTCTGGGCTTGGCTAGCGTCCCCTACGAGCAGTACTTC
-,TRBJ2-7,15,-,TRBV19,CASSIAQGSGVEQYF,TGTGCCAGTAGTATAGCCCAAGGGTCAGGGGTCGAGCAGTACTTC
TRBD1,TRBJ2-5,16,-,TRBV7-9,CASSHRDSPPQETQYF,TGTGCCAGCAGCCATAGGGACAGTCCCCCCCAGGAGACCCAGTACTTC
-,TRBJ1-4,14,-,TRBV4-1,CASSPTGSNEKLFF,TGCGCCAGCAGCCCGACAGGCAGTAATGAAAAACTGTTTTTT
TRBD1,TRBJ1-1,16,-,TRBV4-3,CASSQVTGVVSTEAFF,TGCGCCAGCAGCCAGGTGACAGGGGTAGTTAGCACTGAAGCTTTCTTT
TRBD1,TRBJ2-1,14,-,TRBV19,CASSNDRGLNEQFF,TGTGCCAGTAGTAACGACAGGGGCTTGAATGAGCAGTTCTTC
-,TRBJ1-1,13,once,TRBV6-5,CASSLQGVTEAFF,TGTGCCAGCAGTTTACAGGGTGTCACTGAAGCTTTCTTT
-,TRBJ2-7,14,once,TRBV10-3,CAISDLSGGGEQYF,TGTGCCATCAGTGATCTTTCAGGGGGAGGAGAGCAGTACTTC
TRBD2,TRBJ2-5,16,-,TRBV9,CASSVAAGGAGETQYF,TGTGCCAGCAGCGTAGCGGCGGGAGGGGCGGGTGAGACCCAGTACTTC
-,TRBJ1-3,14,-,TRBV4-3,CASSQGASGNTIYF,TGCGCCAGCAGCCAAGGCGCCTCTGGAAACACCATATATTTT
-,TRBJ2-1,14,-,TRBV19,CATTEGLEFNEQFF,TGTGCCACCACTGAGGGACTGGAGTTCAATGAGCAGTTCTTC
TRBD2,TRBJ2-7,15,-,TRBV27,CASSLRLAGAYEQYF,TGTGCCAGCAGTCTCCGACTAGCGGGGGCCTACGAGCAGTACTTC
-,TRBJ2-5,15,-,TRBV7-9,CASSLVGSAGETQYF,TGTGCCAGCAGCTTAGTCGGGAGCGCAGGCGAGACCCAGTACTTC
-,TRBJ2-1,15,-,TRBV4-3,CASSQDVGLYNEQFF,TGCGCCAGCAGCCAAGATGTGGGCCTCTACAATGAGCAGTTCTTC
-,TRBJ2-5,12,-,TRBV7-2,CASSSPVETQYF,TGTGCCAGCAGCTCTCCGGTGGAGACCCAGTACTTC
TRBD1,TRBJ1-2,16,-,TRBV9,CASSPRQGHSNYGYTF,TGTGCCAGCAGCCCGAGACAGGGGCATTCTAACTATGGCTACACCTTC
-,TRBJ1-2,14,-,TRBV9,CASSVAGSARGYTF,TGTGCCAGCAGCGTAGCTGGGAGTGCACGTGGCTACACCTTC
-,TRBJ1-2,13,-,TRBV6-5,CASSYSGGAGYTF,TGTGCCAGCAGTTACAGCGGGGGAGCTGGCTACACCTTC
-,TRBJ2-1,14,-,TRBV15,CATSRVGLAAEQFF,TGTGCCACCAGCAGAGTAGGGCTAGCAGCTGAGCAGTTCTTC
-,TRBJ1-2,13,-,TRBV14,CASSQISGYGYTF,TGTGCCAGCAGCCAAATATCGGGGTATGGCTACACCTTC
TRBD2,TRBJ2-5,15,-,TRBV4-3,CASSPFMTGGETQYF,TGCGCCAGCAGCCCTTTTATGACGGGGGGAGAGACCCAGTACTTC
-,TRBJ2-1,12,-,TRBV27,CASKGGYNEQFF,TGTGCCAGCAAGGGAGGATACAATGAGCAGTTCTTC
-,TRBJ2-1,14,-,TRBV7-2,CASSFRGNYNEQFF,TGTGCCAGCAGCTTCAGGGGCAACTACAATGAGCAGTTCTTC
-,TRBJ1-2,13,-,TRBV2,CASRYRVGDGYTF,TGTGCCAGCAGGTACAGGGTGGGGGATGGCTACACCTTC
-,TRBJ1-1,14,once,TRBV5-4,CASSPGAPNTEAFF,TGTGCCAGCAGCCCTGGTGCGCCGAACACTGAAGCTTTCTTT
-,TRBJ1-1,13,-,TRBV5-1,CASSFSRQSEAFF,TGCGCCAGCAGCTTCTCTCGACAAAGTGAAGCTTTCTTT
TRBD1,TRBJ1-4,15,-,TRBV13,CASSLSTGINEKLFF,TGTGCCAGCAGCCTCTCGACAGGGATAAATGAAAAACTGTTTTTT
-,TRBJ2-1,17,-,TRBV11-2,CASSPKRFGGRSNEQFF,TGTGCCAGCAGCCCCAAACGGTTCGGGGGGCGATCCAATGAGCAGTTCTTC
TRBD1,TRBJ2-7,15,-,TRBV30,CAWSVWGQGSYEQYF,TGTGCCTGGAGTGTATGGGGACAGGGATCCTACGAGCAGTACTTC
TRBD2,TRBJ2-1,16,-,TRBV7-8,CASSPGGTPGRAEQFF,TGTGCCAGCAGCCCCGGCGGAACCCCCGGGAGGGCTGAGCAGTTCTTC
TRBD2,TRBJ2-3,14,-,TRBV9,CASSVGGRTDTQYF,TGTGCCAGCAGCGTTGGCGGGAGAACAGATACGCAGTATTTT
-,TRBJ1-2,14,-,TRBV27,CASSETGPNYGYTF,TGTGCCAGCAGTGAGACAGGCCCTAACTATGGCTACACCTTC
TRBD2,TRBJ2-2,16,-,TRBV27,CASAPLGAGEPGELFF,TGTGCCAGCGCCCCTCTAGGAGCGGGAGAGCCCGGGGAGCTGTTTTTT
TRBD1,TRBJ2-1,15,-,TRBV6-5,CASSQGGTGQNEQFF,TGTGCCAGCAGTCAAGGAGGGACAGGGCAAAATGAGCAGTTCTTC
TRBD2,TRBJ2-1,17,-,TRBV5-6,CASSPNLAGGPANEQFF,TGTGCCAGCAGCCCGAACCTAGCGGGGGGGCCAGCGAATGAGCAGTTCTTC
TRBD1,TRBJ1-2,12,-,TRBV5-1,CATKTGNYGYTF,TGCGCCACTAAGACAGGGAACTATGGCTACACCTTC
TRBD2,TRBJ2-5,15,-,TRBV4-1,CASSHAGTSVETQYF,TGCGCCAGCAGCCACGCCGGGACTAGCGTGGAGACCCAGTACTTC
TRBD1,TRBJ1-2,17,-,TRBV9,CASSTRDRGPPNYGYTF,TGTGCCAGCAGCACCCGGGACAGGGGTCCCCCTAACTATGGCTACACCTTC
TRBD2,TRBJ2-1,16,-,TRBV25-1,CASTLGGGGPSREQFF,TGTGCCAGCACCCTCGGGGGCGGGGGGCCCTCAAGGGAGCAGTTCTTC
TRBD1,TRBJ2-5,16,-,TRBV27,CASRRRAQGSQETQYF,TGTGCCAGCAGACGTCGCGCACAGGGGTCCCAAGAGACCCAGTACTTC
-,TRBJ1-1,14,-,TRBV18,CASSNRDSGAEAFF,TGTGCCAGCTCAAATCGGGACTCCGGAGCTGAAGCTTTCTTT
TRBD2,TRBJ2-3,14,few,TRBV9,CASSWDSTSHTQYF,TGTGCCAGCAGCTGGGACTCGACTAGCCATACGCAGTATTTT
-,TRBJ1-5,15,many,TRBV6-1,CASSPTGNSNQPQHF,TGTGCCAGCAGTCCCACAGGGAATAGCAATCAGCCCCAGCATTTT
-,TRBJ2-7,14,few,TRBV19,CASRGSGPSYEQYF,TGTGCCAGTAGGGGCAGCGGACCCTCCTACGAGCAGTACTTC
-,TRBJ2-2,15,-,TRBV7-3,CASSSARAFPGELFF,TGTGCCAGCAGCTCCGCCAGGGCCTTTCCCGGGGAGCTGTTTTTT
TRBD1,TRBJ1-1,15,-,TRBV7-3,CASSRGGGRRTEAFF,TGTGCCAGCAGTAGAGGGGGCGGCCGCAGGACTGAAGCTTTCTTT
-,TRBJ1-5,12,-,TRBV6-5,CASSYSSQPQHF,TGTGCCAGCAGTTACTCTAGCCAGCCCCAGCATTTT
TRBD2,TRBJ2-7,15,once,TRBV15,CASSSGSGHTYEQYF,TGTGCCTCCAGCTCCGGTAGCGGGCATACCTACGAGCAGTACTTC
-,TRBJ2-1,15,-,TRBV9,CASSEAGQSYNEQFF,TGTGCCAGCAGCGAGGCGGGACAGTCTTACAATGAGCAGTTCTTC
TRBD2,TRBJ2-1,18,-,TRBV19,CASSVKAGGLTSYNEQFF,TGTGCCAGTAGTGTTAAAGCGGGGGGCCTTACCTCCTACAATGAGCAGTTCTTC
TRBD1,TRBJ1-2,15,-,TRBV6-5,CASEGPETGGRCYTF,TGTGCCAGCGAGGGACCGGAGACAGGGGGACGTTGCTACACCTTC
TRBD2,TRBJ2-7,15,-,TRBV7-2,CASSLSGASSYEQYF,TGTGCCAGCAGCCTTAGCGGGGCGAGCTCCTACGAGCAGTACTTC
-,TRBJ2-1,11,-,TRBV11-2,CASSFAVEQFF,TGTGCCAGCAGCTTCGCGGTAGAGCAGTTCTTC
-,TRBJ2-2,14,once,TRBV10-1,CASSDHRYTGELFF,TGCGCCAGCAGTGACCACAGATATACCGGGGAGCTGTTTTTT
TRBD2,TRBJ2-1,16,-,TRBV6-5,CASSYSPSGSYNEQFF,TGTGCCAGCAGTTACTCCCCTAGCGGGAGCTACAATGAGCAGTTCTTC